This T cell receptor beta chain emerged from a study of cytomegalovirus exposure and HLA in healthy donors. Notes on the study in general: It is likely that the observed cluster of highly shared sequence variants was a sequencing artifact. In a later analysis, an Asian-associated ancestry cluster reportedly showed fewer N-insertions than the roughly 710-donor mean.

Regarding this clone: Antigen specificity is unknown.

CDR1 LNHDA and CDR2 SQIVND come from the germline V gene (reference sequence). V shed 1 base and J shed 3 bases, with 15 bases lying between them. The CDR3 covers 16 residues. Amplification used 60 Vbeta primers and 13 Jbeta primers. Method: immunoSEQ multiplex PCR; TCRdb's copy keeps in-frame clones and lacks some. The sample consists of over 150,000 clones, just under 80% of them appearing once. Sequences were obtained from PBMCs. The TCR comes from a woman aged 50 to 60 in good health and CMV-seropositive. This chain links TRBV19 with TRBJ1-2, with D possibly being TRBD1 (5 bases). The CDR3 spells CASSIVPEGADYGYTF. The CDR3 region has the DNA TGTGCCAGTAGTATAGTCCCCGAAGGGGCCGACTATGGCTACACCTTC.